This section outlines one TCR beta chain sequence together with its context. Its specificity is not known. TCRdb independently ran MiXCR on the multiplex PCR reads; one entry per CDR3 protein. Of some 14,000 distinct CDR3 sequences in the sample, around 58% were seen once. This sample is drawn from a study of breast tumors, draining lymph nodes, adjacent tissues. Overall study findings and caveats: Tumor TCR diversity was below lymph nodes but above nontumor tissue. Luminal-like breast cancer showed significantly higher tumor–nontumor repertoire similarity than basal-like. Findings are consistent with lymph node origin and intratumoral expansion of most tumor T cells.

This CDR3 has 14 residues. Germline CDR1 SGHRS, CDR2 YFSETQ. V shed 3 bases, J shed 5 bases, and the junction held 2 bases outside the gene matches. The V gene is TRBV5-1, the J gene TRBJ2-7, with 13 nucleotides matching TRBD2. The sequence was collected from a female donor with breast cancer. Some clones in this sample may be carry-over from other donors' samples. Specimen: tumor-adjacent breast tissue. The CDR3 here is CASSSGTSGNEQYF. The CDR3 DNA reads as TGCGCCAGCAGCTCAGGGACTAGCGGGAACGAGCAGTACTTC.